One sample yielded the 22 T cell receptor beta chains listed below, sequenced in a study of radiotherapy plus CTLA-4 blockade in lung cancer. The assay was immunoSEQ multiplex PCR, and TCRdb's table has in-frame clones only and misses some. The sample carries 40,000 to 50,000 clones, 65% to 75% recorded once. Sequences were derived from peripheral blood, sampled from a patient treated with radiotherapy plus ipilimumab. The origin of the receptors is a human donor with non-small cell lung cancer who had stable disease on radiotherapy plus ipilimumab.

The genes are TRBV11-3 and TRBJ1-2, with D uncertain. The CDR3 is 12 residues long. CDR1 SGHNT and CDR2 YENEEA come from the germline V gene. V lost 1 base and J 5 bases, leaving 5 bases between the germline ends. The CDR3 DNA sequence: TGTGCCAGCAGCTTAGGCAGTTATGGCTACACCTTC. It yields the protein CASSLGSYGYTF.

V gene TRBV11-2 combines with J gene TRBJ2-1; the D gene is possibly TRBD1 (5 bases). The germline V gene has CDR1 SGHAT and CDR2 FQNNGV. The CDR3 loop spans 16 amino acids. Trimming left V 1 base short and J 8 bases short, with 18 bases between. The CDR3: CASSLGGRGDNDEQFF. CDR3 nucleotides: TGTGCCAGCAGCTTAGGAGGAAGGGGCGACAATGATGAGCAGTTCTTC.

V is TRBV30 and J is TRBJ2-3; 9 positions agree with TRBD2. V lost 2 bases to trimming and J lost 7 bases; unmatched junction nucleotides: 7. From germline, CDR1 is GTSNPN and CDR2 SVGIG (reference sequence). The CDR3 is 14 residues long. DNA for the CDR3: TGTGCCTGGAGTAGGAGCGGGGGGTGGTATACGCAGTATTTT. Its protein product is CAWSRSGGWYTQYF.

The V gene is TRBV5-5, the J gene TRBJ1-2; D gene ambiguous. CDR1 and CDR2 (germline): SGHKS, YYEKEE (reference sequence). The CDR3 consists of 14 residues. Trimming shortened V by 3 bases and J by 2 bases, and 11 bases separated the two germline ends. Here the CDR3 DNA reads TGTGCCAGCAGCTCGGGTGGGTTCAACTATGGCTACACCTTC. Protein: CASSSGGFNYGYTF. Using reference TRBV5-5 and TRBJ1-2 for the parts outside the CDR3, the full variable domain is DAGVTQSPTHLIKTRGQQVTLRCSPISGHKSVSWYQQVLGQGPQFIFQYYEKEERGRGNFPDRFSARQFPNYSSELNVNALLLGDSALYLCASSSGGFNYGYTFGSGTRLTVV.

This rearrangement joins TRBV9 to TRBJ1-2, with D tentatively TRBD1 (6 bases). V lost 4 bases to trimming and J lost 2 bases, with 12 bases between them. CDR1 is SGDLS, CDR2 YYNGEE, per germline. The CDR3 is 14 amino acids. CDR3 sequence reads: CASSPRTVNYGYTF. In nucleotides, the CDR3 is TGTGCCAGCAGCCCCCGGACAGTAAACTATGGCTACACCTTC.

The V call is TRBV5-1, the J call TRBJ2-6, with 7 positions matching TRBD1. V dropped 1 base and J dropped 4; count of bases not matched to a gene: 11. Per the germline V gene, CDR1 is SGHRS and CDR2 is YFSETQ. The CDR3 is made up of 18 amino acids. In DNA, the CDR3 is TGCGCCAGCAGCTTGTCGGCAGGGGGATATTCAGGGGCCAACGTCCTGACTTTC. It yields the protein CASSLSAGGYSGANVLTF.

The chain links TRBV4-1 to TRBJ1-5; tentatively, D is TRBD1 (5 bases). CDR1 is MGHRA and CDR2 is YSYEKL in the germline V gene. This CDR3 comprises 17 residues. The V and J ends lost 0 bases and 2 bases respectively, with 14 bases between them. The CDR3 protein is CASSQEGGSGGNQPQHF. In DNA, the CDR3 is TGCGCCAGCAGCCAAGAGGGGGGAAGTGGAGGCAATCAGCCCCAGCATTTT.

V gene TRBV7-3 combines with J gene TRBJ2-1, with D possibly TRBD1 on 6 matching bases. The CDR3 spans 16 residues. The V gene lost 5 bases and the J gene lost 4 bases, with 18 bases spanning the gap. Germline loops: CDR1 SGHTA, CDR2 FQGTGA. The CDR3 loop is CASSRTRSTGYNEQFF. The CDR3 DNA is TGTGCCAGCAGCCGAACCCGATCAACAGGGTACAATGAGCAGTTCTTC.

The V and J genes are TRBV2 and TRBJ2-7; possibly TRBD1 for D (7 bases). V shed 4 bases and J shed 3 bases, with 16 bases lying between them. This CDR3 spans 15 amino acids. Per germline, CDR1 SNHLY and CDR2 FYNNEI. CDR3 bases: TGTGCCAGCAGTGTCCCCCCAGGGGGGAGCTACGAGCAGTACTTC. Amino acid sequence: CASSVPPGGSYEQYF.

V is TRBV27 and J is TRBJ2-7; D is uncertain. Germline CDR1 MNHEY, CDR2 SMNVEV (reference sequence). V was pared by 2 bases and J by 2 bases, with 10 bases between. This CDR3 is 14 amino acids long. The CDR3 DNA reads as TGTGCCAGCAGTTTAGGGCAGGCTCCCTACGAGCAGTACTTC. Its protein is CASSLGQAPYEQYF.

The chain links TRBV7-9 to TRBJ1-3, with D possibly TRBD1 on 5 matching bases. The germline CDR1 and CDR2 sequences are SEHNR and FQNEAQ (reference sequence). This CDR3 region has 17 residues. Trimming shortened V by 4 bases and J by 1 base, and 17 bases separated the two germline ends. The CDR3 DNA is TGTGCCAGCAGCTCCTGGGGGGGGGAAGGATCTGGAAACACCATATATTTT. Encoded protein: CASSSWGGEGSGNTIYF.

This clone was recorded once. The chain joins TRBV4-1 to TRBJ2-3; 14 bases line up with TRBD2. CDR1 and CDR2 (germline): MGHRA, YSYEKL. The CDR3 length is 17 residues. Losses at the gene ends were 3 bases for V and 5 bases for J; bases not matched to a gene: 7. In nucleotides, the CDR3 is TGCGCCAGCAGCCACCAGACTAGCGGGGGGGCAGTAGATACGCAGTATTTT. This translates into CASSHQTSGGAVDTQYF.

This chain links TRBV19 with TRBJ1-5; tentatively, D is TRBD1 (5 bases). CDR1 is LNHDA and CDR2 is SQIVND in the germline V gene (reference sequence). This CDR3 has 14 residues. Trimming cost V 5 bases and J 7 bases, with 15 bases left between them. The CDR3 region has the DNA TGTGCCAGTAGTGCTACTCAGGGATACCAGCCCCAGCATTTT. Protein product: CASSATQGYQPQHF.

This chain joins TRBV5-1 and TRBJ1-4; 7 bases match TRBD1. There are 14 residues in the CDR3. V lost 4 bases to trimming and J lost 6 bases; unmatched junction nucleotides: 6. CDR1 and CDR2 (germline): SGHRS, YFSETQ. In nucleotides, the CDR3 is TGCGCCAGCAGCGTGACAGGGACGGATGAAAAACTGTTTTTT. This codes for CASSVTGTDEKLFF. Full variable domain (outside the CDR3, taken from reference TRBV5-1 and TRBJ1-4): KAGVTQTPRYLIKTRGQQVTLSCSPISGHRSVSWYQQTPGQGLQFLFEYFSETQRNKGNFPGRFSGRQFSNSRSEMNVSTLELGDSALYLCASSVTGTDEKLFFGSGTQLSVL.

Worth noting for this clone: One end of the junction does not line up with germline, which may come from a read error. CDR3 loop: CAISGGVNYGHTF. CDR3 bases: TGTGCCATCAGTGGAGGAGTAAACTATGGCCACACCTTC. The rearrangement links TRBV10-3 to TRBJ1-2; no clear D gene. The germline V gene has CDR1 ENHRY and CDR2 SYGVKD. This CDR3 is built from 13 residues.

This clone was seen a handful of times. The V gene is TRBV7-2, the J gene TRBJ2-1, with 9 bases that match TRBD1. The germline V gene has CDR1 SGHTA and CDR2 FQGNSA. V was pared by 4 bases and J by 7 bases, with 14 bases of the junction left unmatched. This CDR3 spans 17 amino acids. CDR3: CASSWKGRDRVGNEQFF. In nucleotides, the CDR3 is TGTGCCAGCAGCTGGAAAGGGCGGGACAGGGTGGGAAATGAGCAGTTCTTC.

Judged by abundance, this clone is medium-sized. This sequence joins TRBV7-2 and TRBJ1-3; perhaps TRBD1 as D (5 bases). This CDR3 is 14 amino acids long. From germline, CDR1 is SGHTA and CDR2 FQGNSA. V dropped 1 base and J dropped 11 bases, with 15 bases sitting between them. For the CDR3, the DNA is TGTGCCAGCAGCTTAGGCAGGGTTATCGCCCCCATATATTTT. This gives the protein CASSLGRVIAPIYF. Complete variable domain (other parts from reference TRBV7-2 and TRBJ1-3): GAGVSQSPSNKVTEKGKDVELRCDPISGHTALYWYRQSLGQGLEFLIYFQGNSAPDKSGLPSDRFSAERTGGSVSTLTIQRTQQEDSAVYLCASSLGRVIAPIYFGEGSWLTVV.

The genes are TRBV30 and TRBJ2-6; a weak D match, TRBD1 (5 bases). V lost 8 bases, J lost 4 bases, and 12 bases lay in between. Germline-derived CDR1 and CDR2 are GTSNPN and SVGIG (reference sequence). This CDR3 comprises 13 residues. CDR3 DNA: TGTGCCGTAACAGGTTACGGGGCCAACGTCCTGACTTTC. This translates into CAVTGYGANVLTF.

This clone occurred a few times. V usage is TRBV7-2 and J usage is TRBJ2-7; D perhaps matches TRBD1 (5 bases). The CDR3 is 16 amino acids. Between the trimmed V and J ends, which lost 4 bases and 4 bases, there was a span of 20 bases. The V gene's germline CDR1 is SGHTA and CDR2 FQGNSA. The CDR3 is CASSSLYRTTAYEQYF. The CDR3 nucleotides are TGTGCCAGCAGCTCACTGTACAGGACCACAGCGTACGAGCAGTACTTC. The full variable domain, in which reference TRBV7-2 and TRBJ2-7 provide the parts outside the CDR3, is GAGVSQSPSNKVTEKGKDVELRCDPISGHTALYWYRQSLGQGLEFLIYFQGNSAPDKSGLPSDRFSAERTGGSVSTLTIQRTQQEDSAVYLCASSSLYRTTAYEQYFGPGTRLTVT.

The chain links TRBV10-3 to TRBJ2-2; weak D call: TRBD1 (5 bases). The CDR3 is 16 amino acids. Germline V gene sequence: CDR1 ENHRY, CDR2 SYGVKD. The germline V and J ends were trimmed by 1 base and 2 bases, with 11 bases remaining between them. The CDR3 reads CAISEYRQRNTGELFF. The CDR3 DNA follows: TGTGCCATCAGTGAGTATAGACAGAGAAACACCGGGGAGCTGTTTTTT.

V usage is TRBV5-4 and J usage is TRBJ2-5; no reliable D call. The germline gives CDR1 SGHNT, CDR2 YYREEE (reference sequence). This CDR3 has 14 residues. Trimming left V 1 base short and J 0 bases short, with 7 bases between. The CDR3 spells CASSLRRDQETQYF. The CDR3 coding sequence is TGTGCCAGCAGCTTGCGTCGCGACCAAGAGACCCAGTACTTC.

The chain recombines TRBV5-1 with TRBJ2-7; 7 bases are a match to TRBD1. Trimming removed 4 bases from V and 3 bases from J; junction bases left unmatched: 10. CDR3 length: 15 residues. Germline V gives CDR1 SGHRS, CDR2 YFSETQ. CDR3 nucleotide sequence: TGCGCCAGCAGCCCCAGGACAGGACGCGGCTACGAGCAGTACTTC. Protein product: CASSPRTGRGYEQYF.